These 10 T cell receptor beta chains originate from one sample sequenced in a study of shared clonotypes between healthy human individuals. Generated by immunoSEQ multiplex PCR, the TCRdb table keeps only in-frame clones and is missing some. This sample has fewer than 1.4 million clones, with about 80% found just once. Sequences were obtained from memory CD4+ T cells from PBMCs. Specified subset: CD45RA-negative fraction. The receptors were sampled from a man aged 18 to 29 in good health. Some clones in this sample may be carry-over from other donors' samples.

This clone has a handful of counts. This CDR3 is CASRTQTGGTAEAFF. CDR3 nucleotide sequence: TGCGCCAGCAGGACCCAGACAGGAGGTACCGCTGAAGCTTTCTTT. V gene TRBV4-1 combines with J gene TRBJ1-1; perhaps TRBD1 as D (6 bases). The length of the CDR3 is 15 residues. Germline V lookup: CDR1 MGHRA, CDR2 YSYEKL. Trimming took 6 bases from V and 6 from J, leaving 20 bases between them.

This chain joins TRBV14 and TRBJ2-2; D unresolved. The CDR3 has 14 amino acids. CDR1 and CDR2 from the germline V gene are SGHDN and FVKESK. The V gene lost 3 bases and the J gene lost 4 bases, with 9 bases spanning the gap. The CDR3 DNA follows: TGTGCCAGCAGCCAGGCCTGGAGCACCGGGGAGCTGTTTTTT. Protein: CASSQAWSTGELFF.

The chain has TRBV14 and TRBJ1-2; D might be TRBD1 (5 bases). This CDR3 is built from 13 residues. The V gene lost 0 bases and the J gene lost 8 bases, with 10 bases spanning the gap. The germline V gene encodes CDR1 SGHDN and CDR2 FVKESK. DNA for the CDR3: TGTGCCAGCAGCCAAGATCTCAGGGACGGCTACACCTTC. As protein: CASSQDLRDGYTF.

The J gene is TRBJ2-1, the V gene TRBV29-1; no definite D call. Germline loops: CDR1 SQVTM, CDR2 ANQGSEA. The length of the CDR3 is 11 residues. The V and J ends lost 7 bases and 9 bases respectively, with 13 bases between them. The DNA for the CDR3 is TGCAGCGCTAATCTCTTCACTGAGCAGTTCTTC. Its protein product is CSANLFTEQFF.

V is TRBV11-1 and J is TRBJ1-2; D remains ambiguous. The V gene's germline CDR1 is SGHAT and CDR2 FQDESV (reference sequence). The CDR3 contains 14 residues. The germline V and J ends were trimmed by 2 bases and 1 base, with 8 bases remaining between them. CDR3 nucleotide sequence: TGTGCCAGCAGCTTATCGACGGGTAACTATGGCTACACCTTC. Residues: CASSLSTGNYGYTF.

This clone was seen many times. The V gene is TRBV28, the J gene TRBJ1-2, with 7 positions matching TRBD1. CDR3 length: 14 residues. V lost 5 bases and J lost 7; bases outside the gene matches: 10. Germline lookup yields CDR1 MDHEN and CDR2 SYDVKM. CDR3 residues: CASSILGGVFGYTF. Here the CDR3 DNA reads TGTGCCAGCAGTATTTTAGGGGGCGTTTTTGGCTACACCTTC.

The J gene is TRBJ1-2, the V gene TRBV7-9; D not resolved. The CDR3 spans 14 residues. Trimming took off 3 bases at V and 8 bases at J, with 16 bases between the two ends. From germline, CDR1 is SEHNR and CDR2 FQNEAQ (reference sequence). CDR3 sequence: CASSLGDGTRGYTF. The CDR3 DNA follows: TGTGCCAGCAGCTTGGGCGACGGCACTAGAGGCTACACCTTC.

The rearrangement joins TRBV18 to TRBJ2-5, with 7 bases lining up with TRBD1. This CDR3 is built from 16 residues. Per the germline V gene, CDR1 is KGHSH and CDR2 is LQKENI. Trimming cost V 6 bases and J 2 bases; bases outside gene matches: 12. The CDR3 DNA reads TGTGCCAGCTCGGGACAGAATCTCCTCCTTCAAGAGACCCAGTACTTC. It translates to CASSGQNLLLQETQYF.

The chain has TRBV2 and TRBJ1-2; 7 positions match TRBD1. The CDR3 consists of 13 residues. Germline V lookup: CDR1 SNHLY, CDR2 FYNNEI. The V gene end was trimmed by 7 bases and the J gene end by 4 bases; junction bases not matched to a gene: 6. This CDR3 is CASTLGQLYGYTF. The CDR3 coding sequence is TGTGCCAGCACCCTGGGACAGCTCTATGGCTACACCTTC.

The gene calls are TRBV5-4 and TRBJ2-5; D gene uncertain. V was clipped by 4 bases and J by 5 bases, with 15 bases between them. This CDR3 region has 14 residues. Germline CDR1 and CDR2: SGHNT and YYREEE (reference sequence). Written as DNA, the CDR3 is TGTGCCAGCAGCGTCCCACGAGGCGAGGAGACCCAGTACTTC. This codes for CASSVPRGEETQYF.